This T cell receptor (beta chain) is drawn from a study of T-cell memory formation after mild COVID-19. CDR3 length equals 13 residues. Trimming pared 6 bases from V and 1 base from J, leaving 9 bases between. Germline V gene data show CDR1 as MDHEN and CDR2 as SYDVKM. There are many counts of this clonotype. Using its own MiXCR run on the 5' RACE reads, TCRdb lists one record per CDR3 protein. The profile shows about 310,000 distinct CDR3 sequences, approximately 19% of them singletons. This chain joins TRBV28 and TRBJ2-5; D is possibly TRBD1 (5 bases). Sequenced sample: PBMCs or a T cell subset sorted from them (not recorded which). The source of this sequence is a man between 18 and 35 years old who had mild COVID-19 (a few samples of this study predate the infection). Cell type and time point are not known. The CDR3 nucleotides read TGTGCCAGCAGGCCCCAGGGCCAAGAGACCCAGTACTTC. Translated: CASRPQGQETQYF.